This T cell receptor beta chain emerged from a study of T-cell memory formation after mild COVID-19. Study findings and constraints: Contracting clones localized mainly to CM and EM when CD4+ and mainly to EMRA when CD8+.

This clonotype showed up just a few times. No antigen is known for it. Germline-derived CDR1 and CDR2 are SGHDT and YYEEEE. The CDR3 totals 15 residues. V was cut by 0 bases and J by 3 bases, with 11 bases left in between. TCRdb called the 5' RACE reads again in MiXCR, with one record for every CDR3 protein. The data show 350,000 to 450,000 distinct CDR3 sequences, around 20% seen once. The chain joins TRBV5-6 to TRBJ2-3; D gene ambiguous. The sample was PBMCs or a T cell subset sorted from them (not recorded which). The sequence came from an adult woman who had mild COVID-19 (a few samples of this study predate the infection). Cell type and time point are not known. This CDR3 is CASSLVSLGTDTQYF. The DNA for the CDR3 is TGTGCCAGCAGCTTGGTTAGCCTTGGGACAGATACGCAGTATTTT.